This T cell receptor beta chain was retrieved from a study of shared clonotypes between healthy human individuals. Notes on the study in general: Sharing across a few donors was seen in around 5% of naive CD4 clonotypes.

Assay execution took place at the deep level. Clones were read by immunoSEQ multiplex PCR, and TCRdb kept only the in-frame ones, dropping some. The sample shows approximately 1,500,000 clones, approximately 97% of them seen only once. There are 13 residues in the CDR3. Germline CDR1 reads SGHDT; CDR2 reads YYEEEE. The germline V and J ends were trimmed by 1 base and 7 bases, with 8 bases remaining between them. Notes on this clone: Its antigen is as yet unknown.

The sample taken for sequencing was naive CD4+ T cells sorted from blood. Subset indicated: CD45RA+ positively selected. This TCR was recovered from a man aged 30-40 years in good health. The V call is TRBV5-6, the J call TRBJ1-4; no clear D. The CDR3 reads CASSLFKGEKLFF. DNA for the CDR3: TGTGCCAGCAGCTTGTTTAAGGGTGAAAAACTGTTTTTT.